The 21 T cell receptor beta chains reported below all come from one sample, sequenced in a study of shared clonotypes between healthy human individuals. Generated by immunoSEQ multiplex PCR, the TCRdb table keeps only in-frame clones and is missing some. The sample records about 680,000 clones, just over 90% being singletons. In the naive CD8 group, cells lacked CD45RO and were positively selected for CCR7, so terminally differentiated effector memory CD45RA+ cells were left out. The sample taken for sequencing was naive CD8+ T cells sorted from blood. The receptors shown here come from a man younger than 45 in good health.

V usage is TRBV7-8 and J usage is TRBJ2-2; 7 bases are a match to TRBD1. V gave up 2 bases and J gave up 1 base; unmatched junction bases: 1. Germline V gene data show CDR1 as SGHVS and CDR2 as FQNEAQ. CDR3 length: 15 amino acids. CDR3: CASSLRQGNTGELFF. DNA for the CDR3: TGTGCCAGCAGCTTACGACAGGGGAACACCGGGGAGCTGTTTTTT.

The V call is TRBV29-1, the J call TRBJ2-3; 11 nucleotides agree with TRBD1. V dropped 4 bases and J dropped 5; count of bases not matched to a gene: 2. This CDR3 contains 13 residues. The germline V gene encodes CDR1 SQVTM and CDR2 ANQGSEA. The CDR3 DNA reads as TGCAGCGTTGGGGGACAGGGGGAAGATACGCAGTATTTT. Translation gives CSVGGQGEDTQYF.

In DNA, the CDR3 is TGTGCCAGCAGCACAAGGACAGGGTGGAACACTGAAGCTTTCTTT. It codes for CASSTRTGWNTEAFF. This chain connects TRBV7-9 to TRBJ1-1; 8 bases match TRBD1. Losses at the gene ends were 5 bases for V and 1 base for J; bases not matched to a gene: 6. The CDR3 has 15 residues. The germline V gene has CDR1 SEHNR and CDR2 FQNEAQ (reference sequence). Using reference TRBV7-9 and TRBJ1-1 for the parts outside the CDR3, the full variable domain is DTGVSQNPRHKITKRGQNVTFRCDPISEHNRLYWYRQTLGQGPEFLTYFQNEAQLEKSRLLSDRFSAERPKGSFSTLEIQRTEQGDSAMYLCASSTRTGWNTEAFFGQGTRLTVV.

The V and J genes are TRBV19 and TRBJ2-5; the D is unclear. V lost 5 bases and J lost 2, with 12 bases in between. This CDR3 has 14 amino acids. Germline loops: CDR1 LNHDA, CDR2 SQIVND (reference sequence). CDR3 coding DNA: TGTGCCAGTAGTGGTCCGAGAACGCAAGAGACCCAGTACTTC. This sequence encodes CASSGPRTQETQYF.

The V call is TRBV9, the J call TRBJ2-1; no clear D. The CDR3 sequence is 12 residues long. V gave up 0 bases and J gave up 5 bases, with 3 bases separating them. CDR1 is SGDLS and CDR2 is YYNGEE in the germline V gene. This chain's CDR3 is CASSVGHNEQFF. DNA of the CDR3: TGTGCCAGCAGCGTAGGCCACAATGAGCAGTTCTTC.

The rearrangement links TRBV11-2 to TRBJ2-1; 8 positions match TRBD2. Trimming cost V 6 bases and J 2 bases; bases outside gene matches: 12. This CDR3 region has 17 residues. Germline V gives CDR1 SGHAT, CDR2 FQNNGV. The CDR3: CASRTTLEAGAYNEQFF. As DNA, the CDR3 is TGTGCCAGCAGGACAACATTGGAAGCGGGAGCCTACAATGAGCAGTTCTTC.

The chain has TRBV7-3 and TRBJ2-1; D is possibly TRBD1 (5 bases). This CDR3 comprises 15 residues. Germline V lookup: CDR1 SGHTA, CDR2 FQGTGA. V shed 0 bases and J shed 4 bases, with 10 bases lying between them. Written as DNA, the CDR3 is TGTGCCAGCAGCTTAACAGGGGCAGGATACAATGAGCAGTTCTTC. Amino acid sequence: CASSLTGAGYNEQFF.

The rearrangement uses TRBV6-5 and TRBJ2-3; D call uncertain. The CDR3 is 12 residues long. Trimming pared 2 bases from V and 5 bases from J, leaving 5 bases between. Germline CDR1 reads MNHEY; CDR2 reads SVGAGI. Here the CDR3 reads CASSYAGDTQYF. The DNA of the CDR3 is TGTGCCAGCAGTTACGCTGGAGATACGCAGTATTTT.

The genes are TRBV6-5 and TRBJ2-1; TRBD1 might be the D (6 bases). V was shortened by 6 bases and J by 7 bases, with 10 bases between the two germline ends. CDR1 is MNHEY and CDR2 is SVGAGI in the germline V gene. The length of the CDR3 is 12 residues. In DNA form, the CDR3 reads TGTGCCAGCAGCGCAGGGGTAAATGAGCAGTTCTTC. Its protein is CASSAGVNEQFF.

This clone appeared many times. This rearrangement joins TRBV13 to TRBJ2-7; 9 nucleotides agree with TRBD2. The CDR3 extends over 14 amino acids. Germline assignment: CDR1 PRHDT and CDR2 FYEKMQ (reference sequence). V shed 6 bases and J 5 bases; nucleotides not matched to a gene: 8. CDR3 sequence (DNA): TGTGCCAGCAGTTCAGCGGGAGGAGGAAACGAGCAGTACTTC. Its protein is CASSSAGGGNEQYF.

This clone was seen only once. The chain is built from TRBV7-2 and TRBJ2-5; no clear D. The CDR3 contains 15 residues. The V gene lost 1 base and the J gene lost 1 base, with 10 bases spanning the gap. CDR1 SGHTA and CDR2 FQGNSA come from the germline V gene. The CDR3 region has the DNA TGTGCCAGCAGCTTAGTCGGTTACACCCAAGAGACCCAGTACTTC. Its protein is CASSLVGYTQETQYF.

The chain recombines TRBV7-9 with TRBJ2-7; no definite D call. Germline values: CDR1 SEHNR, CDR2 FQNEAQ (reference sequence). V lost 3 bases, J lost 5 bases, and 5 bases lay in between. This CDR3 contains 11 residues. The CDR3 DNA reads as TGTGCCAGCAGCTTTGACCACGAGCAGTACTTC. Translating it yields CASSFDHEQYF. Filled out from reference TRBV7-9 and TRBJ2-7, the complete variable domain reads DTGVSQNPRHKITKRGQNVTFRCDPISEHNRLYWYRQTLGQGPEFLTYFQNEAQLEKSRLLSDRFSAERPKGSFSTLEIQRTEQGDSAMYLCASSFDHEQYFGPGTRLTVT.

The J gene is TRBJ2-2, the V gene TRBV7-2, with TRBD1 matching 8 bases. The CDR3 covers 16 residues. Germline V lookup: CDR1 SGHTA, CDR2 FQGNSA. With V trimmed by 1 base and J by 2 bases, 3 bases remained unmatched. The CDR3 region is CASSLVGQDNTGELFF. The CDR3, as DNA: TGTGCCAGCAGCTTAGTGGGACAGGACAACACCGGGGAGCTGTTTTTT. The whole variable domain, filled in from reference TRBV7-2 and TRBJ2-2, reads GAGVSQSPSNKVTEKGKDVELRCDPISGHTALYWYRQSLGQGLEFLIYFQGNSAPDKSGLPSDRFSAERTGGSVSTLTIQRTQQEDSAVYLCASSLVGQDNTGELFFGEGSRLTVL.

The CDR3 DNA follows: TGTGCCAGCAGTCACGGACTAGCGGGAGGGTCCCGCACAGATACGCAGTATTTT. Protein product: CASSHGLAGGSRTDTQYF. V and J are TRBV28 and TRBJ2-3; 15 bases fit TRBD2. V shed 5 bases and J 1 base; nucleotides not matched to a gene: 7. This CDR3 comprises 18 residues. Looked up from germline, CDR1 is MDHEN and CDR2 is SYDVKM. Using reference TRBV28 and TRBJ2-3 for the parts outside the CDR3, the full variable domain is DVKVTQSSRYLVKRTGEKVFLECVQDMDHENMFWYRQDPGLGLRLIYFSYDVKMKEKGDIPEGYSVSREKKERFSLILESASTNQTSMYLCASSHGLAGGSRTDTQYFGPGTRLTVL.

The genes are TRBV4-3 and TRBJ2-5; D assignment may be TRBD1 or TRBD2 (5 bases each). Germline-derived CDR1 and CDR2 are LGHNA and YSLEER. The CDR3 is 14 amino acids. Between the trimmed V and J ends, which lost 2 bases and 4 bases, there was a span of 11 bases. The CDR3 sequence: CASSQWDEIETQYF. In nucleotides, the CDR3 is TGCGCCAGCAGCCAATGGGACGAGATAGAGACCCAGTACTTC.

This chain uses TRBV18 with TRBJ2-5, with 7 nucleotides matching TRBD2. CDR1 is KGHSH, CDR2 LQKENI, per germline. The CDR3 length is 16 residues. V was clipped by 4 bases and J by 2 bases; unmatched bases: 10. The CDR3, as DNA: TGTGCCAGCTCACTGGTCGTTGCTAGCGGACAAGAGACCCAGTACTTC. It specifies CASSLVVASGQETQYF.

The V gene is TRBV15, the J gene TRBJ1-2; D perhaps matches TRBD1 (5 bases). Between the trimmed V and J ends, which lost 5 bases and 0 bases, there was a span of 19 bases. This CDR3 is 17 amino acids long. The germline gives CDR1 LNHNV, CDR2 YYDKDF (reference sequence). The CDR3 DNA reads as TGTGCCACCAGCGACCGGGACGCCATTTTAGCTAACTATGGCTACACCTTC. Amino acids: CATSDRDAILANYGYTF.

The rearrangement uses TRBV18 and TRBJ1-2, with a tentative D call TRBD1 (5 bases). The germline V gene has CDR1 KGHSH and CDR2 LQKENI. This CDR3 comprises 15 residues. With 10 bases removed from V and 2 bases from J, the gap between germline ends came to 20 bases. CDR3 in amino acids: CATSDSGAWNYGYTF. CDR3 DNA sequence: TGTGCCACTTCTGACAGTGGGGCTTGGAACTATGGCTACACCTTC.

This clone was observed once. The chain links TRBV11-2 to TRBJ2-1, with D perhaps TRBD2 (5 bases). Trimming shortened V by 3 bases and J by 0 bases, and 21 bases separated the two germline ends. This CDR3 has 19 residues. Germline assignment: CDR1 SGHAT and CDR2 FQNNGV. The CDR3 is CASSLRVIGGSISYNEQFF. In DNA, the CDR3 is TGTGCCAGCAGCTTGCGGGTTATCGGTGGGTCTATCTCCTACAATGAGCAGTTCTTC.

The rearrangement links TRBV5-6 to TRBJ2-5; TRBD2 matches at 8 bases. The CDR3 is 14 amino acids. V gave up 2 bases and J gave up 2 bases; unmatched junction bases: 2. Per germline, CDR1 SGHDT and CDR2 YYEEEE. CDR3 sequence reads: CASSLIAGQETQYF. CDR3 sequence (DNA): TGTGCCAGCAGCTTAATAGCGGGACAAGAGACCCAGTACTTC.

The V call is TRBV9, the J call TRBJ2-2; D is perhaps TRBD2 (6 bases). Germline lookup yields CDR1 SGDLS and CDR2 YYNGEE. CDR3 length: 15 amino acids. Trimming cost V 4 bases and J 3 bases, with 13 bases left between them. This CDR3 is CASSPRDSHTGELFF. CDR3 coding DNA: TGTGCCAGCAGCCCTCGGGACTCCCACACCGGGGAGCTGTTTTTT.